The sequence of this T cell receptor beta chain was determined in a study of T cells after posttransplantation cyclophosphamide (TCRdb year 2016). Regarding the research as a whole: T cell repertoire reconstitution was tracked by TRB sequencing after myeloablative bone marrow transplantation in which posttransplantation cyclophosphamide was used as GVHD prophylaxis. TRB sequencing was performed on blood from all 35 or so PTCy patients with 1-year posttransplant specimens. Up to roughly 3 additional blood samples from 2 to 5.2 years after transplant were also TRB-sequenced in 3 patients, as was pretransplant blood from several patients. TRA and TRB clonality were tightly correlated in several samples, so subsequent TCR analyses focused on TRB only. Public TRB sequences were searched against a database of over 3,600 sequences associated with responses to pathogens, tumor antigens, self-antigens and alloantigens. Samples from roughly 32 PTCy-treated patients, along with samples from some 17 of their related bone marrow donors, underwent antigen receptor sequencing. Points the paper makes about the study in general: Donor-recipient similarity was low at 1-2 months but increased during the first year, and donor CD8+ memory clones often dominated later blood repertoires. Across a few dozen patients, TRB clonality was highly associated with recipient CMV seropositivity and CMV reactivation, and diversity in PTCy patients was similar to diversity in CNI/methotrexate controls. The TRB repertoires of T cells infiltrating skin or GI tract showed only limited overlap with the TRB repertoires of T cells in blood.

A remark on this clone: There is no known antigen for this receptor. Per-base qualities were not stored, and no clone one base away is much larger.

Interpreted using the paper, the treatment or condition label stands for: high-dose cyclophosphamide on days +3 and +4 as single-agent GVHD prophylaxis. PTCy patients received busulfan and fludarabine conditioning, a related or unrelated marrow graft, and cyclophosphamide on days +3 and +4. The PTCy-treated patients were enrolled in a prospective multi-institutional clinical trial. Peripheral blood and bone marrow mononuclear cells were isolated by Ficoll-Hypaque density centrifugation and cryopreserved. TRB sequencing used genomic DNA with the immunoSEQ assay at survey resolution or the hsTCRB kit. Processing in the source paper ran as follows. Initial read processing used immunoSEQ software, and repertoire analyses used the LymphoSeq R package. For each TRB dataset, clonality was calculated as 1 minus normalized Shannon entropy, and the Gini coefficient was computed as well. Phenotypes of unsorted samples were inferred by mapping TRB sequences from sorted subsets of the recipient or donor onto the same recipient's unsorted samples. As stored in TCRdb, this immuneACCESS dataset retains in-frame rearrangements with V and J assigned. A fraction of the clones does not appear; measured against another copy, unresolved V genes explain less than half of the discrepancy, and the remainder lacks a known reason. V, J and clone size reflect that table, while D and trimming were determined from the DNA. The table for this sample lists roughly 9,800 clones; 82% of them were counted only once. The ten largest clones capture 15% of the sample.

The germline V gene encodes CDR1 LGHNA and CDR2 YSLEER. The CDR3 goes from the cysteine to the phenylalanine over 16 residues. Here the CDR3 DNA is all that survives: 48 bases in frame from base 1. Trimmed from V: 0 bases; trimmed from J: 7 bases; junction bases lacking a gene match: 8. The V and J segments used are TRBV4-3 and TRBJ2-1; TRBD2 agrees with 8 junctional bases. The starting material was PBMCs, obtained 1,700 to 2,000 days after a stem cell transplant with posttransplant cyclophosphamide. The clonotype comes from a female patient in her 40s who received an allogeneic stem cell transplant from a related donor, was CMV-positive, and had no GVHD. A transplant means some T cells may be of graft donor rather than patient origin. The DNA sequence is given as TGCGCCAGCAGCCAAGATCCCGCGGGGGGTAAAAATGAGCAGTTCTTC. Translated, this is CASSQDPAGGKNEQFF.